This T cell receptor (beta chain) was identified in a study of identical twins. Study-wide findings and caveats: Cord blood beta clonotypes present at high abundance carried fewer insertions; no such pattern appeared in memory repertoires. Twins shared beta out-of-frame sequences in excess, but this excess was weaker.

This clonotype was detected only a few times. Antigen unknown. One entry per CDR3 protein, called by TCRdb with MiXCR from the 5' RACE reads. The sample holds about 660,000 distinct CDR3 sequences, 8.5% to 9% seen once. The same sample was also used in a study of yellow fever vaccine responses in identical twins.

This TCR was recovered from a woman aged 18 to 35 in good health. The sample comprised PBMCs.

In DNA form, the CDR3 reads TGTGCCAGCAGCCGTAGCGGGAGAAACCAAGAGACCCAGTACTTC. Translating gives CASSRSGRNQETQYF. This chain uses TRBV7-2 with TRBJ2-5; 9 nucleotides align to TRBD2. Germline loops: CDR1 SGHTA, CDR2 FQGNSA. CDR3 size: 15 residues. V lost 5 bases and J lost 0; bases outside the gene matches: 4.